The 6 T cell receptor beta chains in this list originate from one sample, sequenced in a study of molecular identifiers for immune sequencing clone quantification. TCRdb reprocessed the PCR reads with MiXCR, giving one entry per CDR3 protein. The sample has around 65,000 distinct CDR3 sequences, about 18% seen once. The specimen sequenced was naive CD8+ T cells from blood, with Jurkat cell RNA spiked in. Subset noted: FACS-sorted CD8+CD4-CCR7+CD45RA+ naive T cells. The source is a human donor in good health. Some libraries in this study had Jurkat cell RNA spiked in.

This clonotype was detected many times. The chain recombines TRBV3-2 with TRBJ2-4; the table's D call TRBD1 went unverified against the DNA. TRBV3-2 is given as a pseudogene. The CDR3 runs to 12 residues. The CDR3 DNA reads TGTGCCAGCAATCCCCCCGAGAACATTCAGTACTTC. Translation: CASNPPENIQYF.

This clonotype has only a few counts. This chain connects TRBV7-9 to TRBJ2-1, with D possibly TRBD2 on 7 matching bases. V was pared by 7 bases and J by 7 bases, with 23 bases between. CDR3 length equals 16 residues. CDR1 is SEHNR, CDR2 FQNEAQ, per germline (reference sequence). CDR3 sequence (DNA): TGTGCCAGCATCACGGGCGGGGGCTTAGCCAGGAATGAGCAGTTCTTC. It codes for CASITGGGLARNEQFF.

The rearrangement joins TRBV5-8 to TRBJ1-1, with D unclear. With 7 bases removed from V and 1 base from J, the gap between germline ends came to 17 bases. Germline V lookup: CDR1 SGHTS, CDR2 YDEGEE. The CDR3 totals 15 residues. CDR3 coding DNA: TGTGCCAGCGCCAGAGGGCACAGCCAGAACACTGAAGCTTTCTTT. Protein: CASARGHSQNTEAFF.

This clonotype appeared many times. The chain joins TRBV4-1 to TRBJ2-7; D possibly corresponds to TRBD2 (5 bases). Per the germline V gene, CDR1 is MGHRA and CDR2 is YSYEKL. The CDR3 covers 15 residues. Deletions cut 3 bases from V and 3 bases from J, with 15 bases between. CDR3 coding DNA: TGCGCCAGCAGCCATATCCTGAGGGAGTACTACGAGCAGTACTTC. Its translation is CASSHILREYYEQYF.

This clonotype was found many times. The J gene is TRBJ2-7, the V gene TRBV7-9; perhaps D is TRBD1 or TRBD2 (5 bases each). With 2 bases removed from V and 6 bases from J, the gap between germline ends came to 14 bases. From germline, CDR1 is SEHNR and CDR2 FQNEAQ (reference sequence). The CDR3 extends over 14 amino acids. The CDR3 spells CASSLSNRTGEQYF. DNA of the CDR3: TGTGCCAGCAGCTTATCGAACAGGACTGGCGAGCAGTACTTC. The complete variable domain, with remaining parts taken from reference TRBV7-9 and TRBJ2-7, reads DTGVSQNPRHKITKRGQNVTFRCDPISEHNRLYWYRQTLGQGPEFLTYFQNEAQLEKSRLLSDRFSAERPKGSFSTLEIQRTEQGDSAMYLCASSLSNRTGEQYFGPGTRLTVT.

The chain is built from TRBV7-9 and TRBJ1-2; D ambiguous. Germline CDR1 SEHNR, CDR2 FQNEAQ (reference sequence). V dropped 3 bases and J dropped 7 bases, with 9 bases sitting between them. This CDR3 region has 12 residues. The CDR3 sequence is CASSLTEIGYTF. DNA for the CDR3: TGTGCCAGCAGCTTGACGGAAATTGGCTACACCTTC.